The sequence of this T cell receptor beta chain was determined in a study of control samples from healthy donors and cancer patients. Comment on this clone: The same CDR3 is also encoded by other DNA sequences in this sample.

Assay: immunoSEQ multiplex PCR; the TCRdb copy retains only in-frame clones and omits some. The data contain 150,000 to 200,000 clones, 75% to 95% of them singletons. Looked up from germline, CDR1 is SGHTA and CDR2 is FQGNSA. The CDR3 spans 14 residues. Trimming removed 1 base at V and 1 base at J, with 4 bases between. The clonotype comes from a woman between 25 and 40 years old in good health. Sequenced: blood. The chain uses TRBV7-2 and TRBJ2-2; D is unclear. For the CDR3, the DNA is TGTGCCAGCAGCTTAGGTCGGAACACCGGGGAGCTGTTTTTT. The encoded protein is CASSLGRNTGELFF.